The 4 T cell receptor beta chains below all came from one sample that was sequenced in a study of ipilimumab plus nivolumab after autologous stem cell transplantation. TCRdb's table, derived via immunoSEQ multiplex PCR, lists solely in-frame clones and lacks some. This table has about 3,300 clones, roughly 79% appearing once. The source was PBMCs, collected in a trial of ipilimumab plus nivolumab as post-transplant consolidation. These receptors were obtained from a male donor with primary mediastinal lymphoma.

The CDR3 loop reads CASSAFRGQSSYEQYF. The CDR3 coding sequence is TGTGCCAGCAGCGCCTTCAGGGGACAAAGCTCCTACGAGCAGTACTTC. The chain employs TRBV7-9 and TRBJ2-7, with D perhaps TRBD1 (6 bases). The CDR3 is 16 amino acids. CDR1 is SEHNR, CDR2 FQNEAQ, per germline (reference sequence). With 5 bases removed from V and 0 bases from J, the gap between germline ends came to 17 bases.

V and J are TRBV27 and TRBJ2-7; 7 nucleotides match TRBD2. V gave up 8 bases and J gave up 2 bases; unmatched junction bases: 9. The germline gives CDR1 MNHEY, CDR2 SMNVEV (reference sequence). The CDR3 has 14 residues. The CDR3 bases are TGTGCCAGCGGTTCGGGGGGTAGCCCCTACGAGCAGTACTTC. This translates into CASGSGGSPYEQYF.

V is TRBV9 and J is TRBJ1-3; 9 nucleotides agree with TRBD1. Germline V lookup: CDR1 SGDLS, CDR2 YYNGEE. Trimming took 4 bases from V and 0 from J; bases not matched to a gene: 11. This CDR3 is built from 18 residues. CDR3 DNA: TGTGCCAGCAGCCTCAGTCCGGGACAGGGCTTCTCTGGAAACACCATATATTTT. Its translation is CASSLSPGQGFSGNTIYF.

The V call is TRBV7-2, the J call TRBJ2-5, with a possible D match to TRBD1 (6 bases). TRBJ2-7 matches the DNA end more closely, so the J call is doubtful. Germline CDR1 and CDR2: SGHTA and FQGNSA. The CDR3 totals 15 residues. The CDR3 bases are TGTGCCAGCAGCCCCCTAGGCAGGGGTTCCTACGAGCAGTACTTC. It is translated as CASSPLGRGSYEQYF.